This TCR beta chain was recorded in a study of T cells in Graves' hyperthyroidism and ophthalmopathy. TCR beta CDR3 region amplification was performed from RNA transcripts. With the HTBI primer set, the TCR CDR3 went through a first round of RT-PCR. TCRdb redid the calling of the multiplex PCR reads with MiXCR, one entry per CDR3 protein. In the table there are some 570,000 distinct CDR3 sequences, over 12% of which are singletons. This clonotype has ten or more counts. This CDR3 contains 17 residues. V dropped 0 bases and J dropped 4; count of bases not matched to a gene: 6. The sample consisted of blood. The source of this sequence is a woman aged 18-35 years with Graves' ophthalmopathy. This chain joins TRBV12-3 or TRBV12-4 and TRBJ2-5, with 12 nucleotides matching TRBD2. CDR3 loop: CASSLALGLAGRETQYF. In nucleotides, the CDR3 is TGTGCCAGCAGTTTAGCTCTTGGACTAGCGGGAAGAGAGACCCAGTACTTC.